These 11 T cell receptor beta chains originate from one sample sequenced in a study of Graves' ophthalmopathy and Graves' hyperthyroidism. From RNA, the CDR3 regions of TCR beta chains were amplified and sequenced. After a first-round RT-PCR with HTBI primers, a second-round multiplex PCR was run. Via MiXCR, TCRdb re-called the multiplex PCR reads, giving one row per CDR3 protein. Here the sample spans 300,000 to 500,000 distinct CDR3 sequences, 15% being singletons. Sequencing was performed on peripheral blood. The source is a woman under 30 with stable Graves' hyperthyroidism.

This clonotype was found many times. The chain has TRBV12-3 or TRBV12-4 and TRBJ1-5; D gene unclear. The length of the CDR3 is 12 residues. V lost 6 bases, J lost 5 bases, and 8 bases lay in between. The CDR3 nucleotides read TGTGCCAGCAGGGCGGGCGATCAGCCCCAGCATTTT. Translation gives CASRAGDQPQHF.

With respect to this clonotype: A clone one base away is much larger, so this may be a read error. The chain links TRBV6-2 or TRBV6-3 to TRBJ2-7; 9 bases agree with TRBD2. This CDR3 contains 16 residues. From germline, CDR1 is MNHEY and CDR2 SVGEGT. V shed 8 bases and J 5 bases; nucleotides not matched to a gene: 16. In nucleotides, the CDR3 is TGTGCCAGCGGCCACTACCCCGCGGGGGGGAGAAACGAGCAGTACTTC. Amino acid sequence: CASGHYPAGGRNEQYF.

As regards this clonotype: A much larger clone sits a single nucleotide away, making a read error possible. The chain has TRBV12-3 or TRBV12-4 and TRBJ2-5; TRBD1 matches 8 bases. Losses at the gene ends were 5 bases for V and 10 bases for J; bases not matched to a gene: 12. The CDR3 consists of 14 residues. The CDR3 reads CASSLQGAHVIQYF. The DNA of the CDR3 is TGTGCCAGCAGTCTTCAGGGGGCTCATGTGATCCAGTACTTC.

Comment on this clonotype: This may be a read error: a much more frequent sequence differs by one nucleotide. The J gene is TRBJ1-5, the V gene TRBV11-2, with D possibly TRBD1 on 6 matching bases. Germline V gene data show CDR1 as SGHAT and CDR2 as FQNNGV. This CDR3 region has 15 residues. The DNA of the CDR3 is TGTGCCAGCAGCCGGGACACATATAGCACTCAGCCCCAGCATTTT. Its protein product is CASSRDTYSTQPQHF.

The sample holds many counts of this clonotype. The chain is built from TRBV7-9 and TRBJ1-1; maybe TRBD1 (5 bases). This CDR3 has 12 residues. Germline lookup yields CDR1 SEHNR and CDR2 FQNEAQ (reference sequence). Trimming removed 10 bases from V and 1 base from J, with 10 bases in between. CDR3 protein: CATSRENTEAFF. In DNA form, the CDR3 reads TGTGCCACCTCCAGGGAGAACACTGAAGCTTTCTTT.

Ten or more counts support this clonotype. This chain joins TRBV12-3 or TRBV12-4 and TRBJ1-2, with 8 bases aligning to TRBD1. This CDR3 is 14 amino acids long. The junction had 8 bases not matched to a gene; V was cut back by 3 bases and J by 8 bases. The CDR3 here is CASSFSDRVRGYTF. In DNA, the CDR3 is TGTGCCAGCAGTTTCTCGGACAGGGTGCGGGGCTACACCTTC.

In this sample, this clonotype turned up many times. The V call is TRBV6-2 or TRBV6-3, the J call TRBJ2-7; tentative D call: TRBD1 (6 bases). Germline CDR1 MNHEY, CDR2 SVGEGT. The V end was cut by 6 bases, the J end by 6 bases, with 12 bases between. This CDR3 is 12 amino acids long. The CDR3 protein is CASRSDSGEQYF. The CDR3, as DNA: TGTGCCAGCAGATCGGACAGCGGCGAGCAGTACTTC.

The table lists this clonotype with many counts. The chain employs TRBV12-5 and TRBJ1-1; 7 bases are shared with TRBD1. Germline lookup yields CDR1 LGHNT and CDR2 FRNRAP. The CDR3 is 14 amino acids. Trimming removed 5 bases from V and 1 base from J; junction bases left unmatched: 4. CDR3 in DNA: TGTGCTAGTGGTCCAGGACAGGAGAACACTGAAGCTTTCTTT. Translated: CASGPGQENTEAFF.

Many counts were recorded for this clonotype. The CDR3 loop is CASLEAPNSPLHF. The CDR3 region has the DNA TGTGCCAGCCTGGAGGCCCCCAATTCACCCCTCCACTTT. The chain employs TRBV2 and TRBJ1-6, with D unclear. V lost 8 bases and J 7 bases, leaving 12 bases between the germline ends. The CDR3 totals 13 residues. CDR1 is SNHLY, CDR2 FYNNEI, per germline.

This chain uses TRBV7-2 with TRBJ1-2, with 8 bases fitting TRBD1. The junction had 5 bases not matched to a gene; V was cut back by 4 bases and J by 7 bases. This CDR3 region has 13 residues. In germline, CDR1 is SGHTA, CDR2 FQGNSA. CDR3 nucleotides: TGTGCCAGCAGCTCCAGGGGGCTAGGTGGCTACACCTTC. This sequence encodes CASSSRGLGGYTF.

This clonotype came up many times. CDR3 in amino acids: CASSYSQGETQYF. For the CDR3, the DNA is TGTGCCAGCAGTTACTCGCAGGGGGAGACCCAGTACTTC. The chain links TRBV6-5 to TRBJ2-5; weak D call: TRBD1 (6 bases). V was shortened by 0 bases and J by 5 bases, with 7 bases between the two germline ends. Germline loops: CDR1 MNHEY, CDR2 SVGAGI. The CDR3 has 13 residues.